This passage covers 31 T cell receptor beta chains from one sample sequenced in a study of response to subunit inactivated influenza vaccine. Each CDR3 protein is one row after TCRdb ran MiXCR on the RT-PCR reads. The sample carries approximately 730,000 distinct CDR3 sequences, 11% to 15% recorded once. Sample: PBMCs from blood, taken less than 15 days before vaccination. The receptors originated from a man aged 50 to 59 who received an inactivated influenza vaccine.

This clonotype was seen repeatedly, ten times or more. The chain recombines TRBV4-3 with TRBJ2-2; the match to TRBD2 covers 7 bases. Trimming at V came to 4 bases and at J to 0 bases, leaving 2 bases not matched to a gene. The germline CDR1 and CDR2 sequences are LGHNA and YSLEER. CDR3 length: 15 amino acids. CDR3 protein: CASSPGTTNTGELFF. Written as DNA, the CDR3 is TGCGCCAGCAGCCCTGGGACTACGAACACCGGGGAGCTGTTTTTT.

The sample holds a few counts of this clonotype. The DNA for the CDR3 is TGCAGTCCCATGGGAGGCGATACGCAGTATTTT. Translating gives CSPMGGDTQYF. This chain uses TRBV20-1 with TRBJ2-3, with D possibly being TRBD2 (6 bases). Germline assignment: CDR1 DFQATT and CDR2 SNEGSKA (reference sequence). V lost 8 bases and J lost 6, with 12 bases in between. This CDR3 is built from 11 residues.

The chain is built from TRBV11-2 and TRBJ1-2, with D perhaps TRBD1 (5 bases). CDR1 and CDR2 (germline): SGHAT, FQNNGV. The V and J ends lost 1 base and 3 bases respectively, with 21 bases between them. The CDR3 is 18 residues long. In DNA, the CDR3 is TGTGCCAGCAGCTTAGTTCAGGGTTTGGTGAAGAGTTACTATGGCTACACCTTC. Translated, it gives CASSLVQGLVKSYYGYTF.

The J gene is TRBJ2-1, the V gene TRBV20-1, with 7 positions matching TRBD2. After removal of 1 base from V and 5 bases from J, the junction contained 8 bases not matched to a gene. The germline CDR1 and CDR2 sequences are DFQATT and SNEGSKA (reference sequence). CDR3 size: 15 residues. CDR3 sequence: CSARGFGGSHNEQFF. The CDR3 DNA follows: TGCAGTGCTAGAGGTTTCGGCGGGAGTCACAATGAGCAGTTCTTC.

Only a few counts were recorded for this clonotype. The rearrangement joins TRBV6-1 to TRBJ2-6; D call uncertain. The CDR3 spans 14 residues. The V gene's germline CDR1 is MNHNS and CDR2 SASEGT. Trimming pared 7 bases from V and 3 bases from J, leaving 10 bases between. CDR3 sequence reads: CASTISHGANVLTF. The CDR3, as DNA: TGTGCCAGCACCATTTCCCATGGGGCCAACGTCCTGACTTTC.

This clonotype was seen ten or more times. The CDR3 is CASSLNWGRPTGSNGELFF. The CDR3, as DNA: TGTGCCAGCAGCCTTAATTGGGGGCGTCCCACTGGCTCGAACGGGGAGCTGTTTTTT. The chain joins TRBV28 to TRBJ2-2, with D possibly TRBD1 on 6 matching bases. V was trimmed by 6 bases and J by 7 bases, leaving 30 bases between them. The CDR3 is made up of 19 amino acids. CDR1 is MDHEN, CDR2 SYDVKM, per germline.

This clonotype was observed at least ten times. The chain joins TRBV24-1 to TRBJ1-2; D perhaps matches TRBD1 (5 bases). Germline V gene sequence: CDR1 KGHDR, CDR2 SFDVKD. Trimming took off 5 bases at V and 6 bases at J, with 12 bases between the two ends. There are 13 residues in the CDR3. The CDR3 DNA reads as TGTGCCACCAGTGTCGCAGGGAACGATGGCTACACCTTC. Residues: CATSVAGNDGYTF.

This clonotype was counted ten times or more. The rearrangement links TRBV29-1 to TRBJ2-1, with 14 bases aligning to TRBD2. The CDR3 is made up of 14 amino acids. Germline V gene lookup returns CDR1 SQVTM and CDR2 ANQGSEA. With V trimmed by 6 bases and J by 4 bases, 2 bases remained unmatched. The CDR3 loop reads CSVGTSGGYNEQFF. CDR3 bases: TGCAGCGTCGGGACTAGCGGGGGTTACAATGAGCAGTTCTTC.

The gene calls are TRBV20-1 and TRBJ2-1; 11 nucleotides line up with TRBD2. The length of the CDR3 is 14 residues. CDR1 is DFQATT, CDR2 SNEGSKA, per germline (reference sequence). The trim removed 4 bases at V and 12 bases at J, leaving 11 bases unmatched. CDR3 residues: CSATGLAGTNRQFF. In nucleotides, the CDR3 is TGCAGTGCTACTGGACTAGCGGGCACTAATCGGCAGTTCTTC.

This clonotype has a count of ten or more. The CDR3 nucleotides are TGTGCCAGCAGCCGAGCGGGAGGTATGGGATATGAGCAGTTCTTC. Protein: CASSRAGGMGYEQFF. The rearrangement links TRBV7-2 to TRBJ2-1; 9 bases map to TRBD2. V lost 5 bases, J lost 8 bases, and 10 bases stayed unmatched. Germline CDR1 and CDR2: SGHTA and FQGNSA. The CDR3 is 15 amino acids.

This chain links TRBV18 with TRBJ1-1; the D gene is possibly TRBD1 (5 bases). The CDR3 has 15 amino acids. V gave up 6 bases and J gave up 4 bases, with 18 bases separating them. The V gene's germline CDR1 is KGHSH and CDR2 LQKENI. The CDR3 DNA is TGTGCCAGCTCCCCGCTGGAGGGGCCTGGCACTGAAGCTTTCTTT. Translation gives CASSPLEGPGTEAFF.

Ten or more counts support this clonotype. CDR3 sequence: CASSYLMNTEAFF. The DNA for the CDR3 is TGTGCCAGCAGTTACCTAATGAACACTGAAGCTTTCTTT. The chain combines TRBV27 with TRBJ1-1; D is ambiguous. Trimming removed 4 bases at V and 0 bases at J, with 6 bases between. Germline V lookup: CDR1 MNHEY, CDR2 SMNVEV (reference sequence). This CDR3 comprises 13 residues.

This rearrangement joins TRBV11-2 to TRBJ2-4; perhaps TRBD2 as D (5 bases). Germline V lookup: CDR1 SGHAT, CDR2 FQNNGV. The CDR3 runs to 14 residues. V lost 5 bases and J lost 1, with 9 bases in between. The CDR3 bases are TGTGCCAGCAGCCCGACGGGGGCCAAAAACATTCAGTACTTC. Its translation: CASSPTGAKNIQYF. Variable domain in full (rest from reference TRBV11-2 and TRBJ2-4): EAGVAQSPRYKIIEKRQSVAFWCNPISGHATLYWYQQILGQGPKLLIQFQNNGVVDDSQLPKDRFSAERLKGVDSTLKIQPAKLEDSAVYLCASSPTGAKNIQYFGAGTRLSVL.

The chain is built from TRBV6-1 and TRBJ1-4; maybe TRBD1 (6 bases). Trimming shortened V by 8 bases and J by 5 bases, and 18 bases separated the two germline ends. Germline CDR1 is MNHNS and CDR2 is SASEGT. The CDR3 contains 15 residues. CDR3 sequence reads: CASAGRGGANEKLFF. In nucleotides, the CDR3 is TGTGCCAGCGCCGGGCGCGGGGGCGCAAATGAAAAACTGTTTTTT.

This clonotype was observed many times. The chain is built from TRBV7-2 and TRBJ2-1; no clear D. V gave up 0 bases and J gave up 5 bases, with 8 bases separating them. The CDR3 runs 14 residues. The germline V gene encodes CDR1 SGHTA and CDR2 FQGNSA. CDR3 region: CASSLALANNEQFF. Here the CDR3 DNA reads TGTGCCAGCAGCTTAGCGCTGGCCAACAATGAGCAGTTCTTC. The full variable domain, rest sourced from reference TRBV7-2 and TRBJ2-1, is GAGVSQSPSNKVTEKGKDVELRCDPISGHTALYWYRQSLGQGLEFLIYFQGNSAPDKSGLPSDRFSAERTGGSVSTLTIQRTQQEDSAVYLCASSLALANNEQFFGPGTRLTVL.

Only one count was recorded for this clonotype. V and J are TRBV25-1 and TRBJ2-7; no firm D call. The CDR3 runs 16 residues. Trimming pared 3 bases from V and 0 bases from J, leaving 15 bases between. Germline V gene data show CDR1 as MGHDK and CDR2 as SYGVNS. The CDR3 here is CASSDPRLGSSYEQYF. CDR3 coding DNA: TGTGCCAGCAGTGACCCGAGGCTGGGTAGCTCCTACGAGCAGTACTTC.

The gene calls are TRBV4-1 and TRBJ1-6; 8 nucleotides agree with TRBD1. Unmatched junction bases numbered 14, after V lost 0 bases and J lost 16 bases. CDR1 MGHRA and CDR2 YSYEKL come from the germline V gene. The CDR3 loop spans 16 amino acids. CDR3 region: CASSQDLNPSGGLLHF. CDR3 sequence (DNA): TGCGCCAGCAGCCAAGATTTGAACCCCTCAGGGGGCCTACTCCACTTT.

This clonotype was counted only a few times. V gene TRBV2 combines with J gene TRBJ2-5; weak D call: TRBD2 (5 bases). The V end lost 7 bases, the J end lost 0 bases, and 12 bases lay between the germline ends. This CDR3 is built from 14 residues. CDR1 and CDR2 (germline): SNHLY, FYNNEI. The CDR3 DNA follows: TGTGCCAGCACCGATCCGGGGTACCAAGAGACCCAGTACTTC. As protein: CASTDPGYQETQYF.

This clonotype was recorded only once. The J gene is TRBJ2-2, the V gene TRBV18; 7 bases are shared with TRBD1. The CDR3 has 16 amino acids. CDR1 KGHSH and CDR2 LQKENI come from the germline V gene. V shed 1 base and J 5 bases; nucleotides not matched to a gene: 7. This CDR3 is CASSPRGQAGTGELFF. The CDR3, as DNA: TGTGCCAGCTCACCACGCGGACAGGCAGGGACCGGGGAGCTGTTTTTT.

CDR3 protein: CASSEDRISYTF. CDR3 DNA sequence: TGTGCCAGCTCAGAGGACAGGATCAGCTACACCTTC. The chain joins TRBV18 to TRBJ1-2; 7 nucleotides line up with TRBD1. Per germline, CDR1 KGHSH and CDR2 LQKENI. The V segment lost 5 bases and the J segment 9 bases; nucleotides outside the gene matches: 6. This CDR3 has 12 residues.

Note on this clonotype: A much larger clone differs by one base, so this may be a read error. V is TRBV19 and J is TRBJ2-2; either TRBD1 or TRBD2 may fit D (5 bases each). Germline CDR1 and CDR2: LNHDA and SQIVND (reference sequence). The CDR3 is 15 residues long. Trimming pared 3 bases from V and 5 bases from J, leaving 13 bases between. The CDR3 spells CASSISQGATGELFF. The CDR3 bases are TGTGCCAGTAGTATTTCCCAGGGAGCAACCGGGGAGCTGTTTTTT.

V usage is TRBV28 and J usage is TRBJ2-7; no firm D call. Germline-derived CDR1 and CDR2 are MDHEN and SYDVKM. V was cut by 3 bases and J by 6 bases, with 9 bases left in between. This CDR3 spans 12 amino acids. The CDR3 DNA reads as TGTGCCAGCAGTTTCGGCCTAACCGAGCAGTACTTC. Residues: CASSFGLTEQYF.

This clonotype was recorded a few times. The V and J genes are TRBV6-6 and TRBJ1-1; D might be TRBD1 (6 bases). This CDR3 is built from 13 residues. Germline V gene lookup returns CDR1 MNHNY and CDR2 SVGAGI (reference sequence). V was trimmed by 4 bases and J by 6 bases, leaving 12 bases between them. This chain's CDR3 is CASSWGRGAEAFF. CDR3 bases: TGTGCCAGCAGTTGGGGCAGGGGCGCTGAAGCTTTCTTT.

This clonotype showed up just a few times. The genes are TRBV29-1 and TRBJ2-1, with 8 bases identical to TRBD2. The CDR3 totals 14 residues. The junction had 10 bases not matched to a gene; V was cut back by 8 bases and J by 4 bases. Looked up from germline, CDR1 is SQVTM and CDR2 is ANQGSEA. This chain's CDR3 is CSTRFSGEYNEQFF. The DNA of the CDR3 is TGCAGCACCAGGTTTAGCGGGGAATACAATGAGCAGTTCTTC.

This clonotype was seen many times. The CDR3 is CASRTAGATYEQYF. CDR3 nucleotides: TGTGCCAGCAGGACAGCGGGGGCAACCTACGAGCAGTACTTC. The rearrangement joins TRBV6-2 or TRBV6-3 to TRBJ2-7; 8 nucleotides agree with TRBD2. Trimming took 6 bases from V and 2 from J; bases not matched to a gene: 6. From germline, CDR1 is MNHEY and CDR2 SVGEGT. The CDR3 is 14 amino acids.

The CDR3 coding sequence is TGTGCCAGCAGTTACGTGACCGGCGTCGGGCAGTACTTC. It codes for CASSYVTGVGQYF. The chain has TRBV6-2 or TRBV6-3 and TRBJ2-7; D remains ambiguous. The CDR3 contains 13 residues. Germline CDR1 MNHEY, CDR2 SVGEGT. Trimming cost V 2 bases and J 9 bases, with 14 bases left between them.

The CDR3 protein is CASSGPSDYRVEQYF. In DNA, the CDR3 is TGTGCCAGCAGTGGCCCCTCAGACTACAGGGTGGAGCAGTACTTC. The chain joins TRBV2 to TRBJ2-7; a weak D match, TRBD1 (6 bases). The V and J ends lost 4 bases and 7 bases respectively, with 20 bases between them. Germline values: CDR1 SNHLY, CDR2 FYNNEI. CDR3 length: 15 residues.

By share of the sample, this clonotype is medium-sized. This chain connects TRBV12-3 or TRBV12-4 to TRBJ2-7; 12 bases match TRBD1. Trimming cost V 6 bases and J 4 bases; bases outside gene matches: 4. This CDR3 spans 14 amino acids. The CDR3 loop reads CASRGQGAGYEQYF. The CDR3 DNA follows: TGTGCCAGCAGGGGACAGGGGGCGGGGTACGAGCAGTACTTC.

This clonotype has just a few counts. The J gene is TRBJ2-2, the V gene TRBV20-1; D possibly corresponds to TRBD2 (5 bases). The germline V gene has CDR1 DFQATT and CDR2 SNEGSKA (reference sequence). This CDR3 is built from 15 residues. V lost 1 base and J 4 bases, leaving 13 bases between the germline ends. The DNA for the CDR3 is TGCAGTGCTAGAGTCGACTCGGGGTTCACCGGGGAGCTGTTTTTT. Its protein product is CSARVDSGFTGELFF.

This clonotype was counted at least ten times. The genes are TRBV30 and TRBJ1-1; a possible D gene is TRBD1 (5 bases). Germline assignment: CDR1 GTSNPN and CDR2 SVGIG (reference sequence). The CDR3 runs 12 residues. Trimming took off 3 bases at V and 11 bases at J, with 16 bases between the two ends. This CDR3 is CAWRTEGATAFF. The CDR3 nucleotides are TGTGCCTGGAGAACGGAAGGGGCTACGGCTTTCTTT.

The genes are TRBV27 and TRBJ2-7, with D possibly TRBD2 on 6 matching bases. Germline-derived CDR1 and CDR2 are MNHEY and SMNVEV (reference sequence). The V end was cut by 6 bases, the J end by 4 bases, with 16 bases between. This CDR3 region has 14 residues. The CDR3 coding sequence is TGTGCCAGCAGGATGGGAGGATCGACGTACGAGCAGTACTTC. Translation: CASRMGGSTYEQYF.